This T cell receptor beta chain derives from a study of blood T cell repertoires in COVID-19. Study information: Donors in the United States, Italy and Spain gave samples during acute or convalescent COVID-19. Sample material is recorded as cDNA or gDNA derived from T cells, B-cell-depleted T cells, or PBMCs.

Seattle patients were enrolled during active infection and followed longitudinally. Profiling relied on immunoSEQ multiplex PCR, and the TCRdb table lists in-frame clones only, not all of them. The sample lists under 250,000 clones; about nine tenths were seen once. This CDR3 has 16 residues. From germline, CDR1 is SGHTA and CDR2 FQGNSA. Trimming removed 1 base from V and 0 bases from J; junction bases left unmatched: 1. The TCR was taken from a man aged 25 to 40 with COVID-19, enrolled during active disease. The sequencing sample was made of peripheral blood. The chain recombines TRBV7-2 with TRBJ2-2, with TRBD2 identical over 8 bases. The DNA of the CDR3 is TGTGCCAGCAGCTTAGTAGCGGGAACGAACACCGGGGAGCTGTTTTTT. The encoded protein is CASSLVAGTNTGELFF. Complete variable domain (other parts from reference TRBV7-2 and TRBJ2-2): GAGVSQSPSNKVTEKGKDVELRCDPISGHTALYWYRQSLGQGLEFLIYFQGNSAPDKSGLPSDRFSAERTGGSVSTLTIQRTQQEDSAVYLCASSLVAGTNTGELFFGEGSRLTVL.